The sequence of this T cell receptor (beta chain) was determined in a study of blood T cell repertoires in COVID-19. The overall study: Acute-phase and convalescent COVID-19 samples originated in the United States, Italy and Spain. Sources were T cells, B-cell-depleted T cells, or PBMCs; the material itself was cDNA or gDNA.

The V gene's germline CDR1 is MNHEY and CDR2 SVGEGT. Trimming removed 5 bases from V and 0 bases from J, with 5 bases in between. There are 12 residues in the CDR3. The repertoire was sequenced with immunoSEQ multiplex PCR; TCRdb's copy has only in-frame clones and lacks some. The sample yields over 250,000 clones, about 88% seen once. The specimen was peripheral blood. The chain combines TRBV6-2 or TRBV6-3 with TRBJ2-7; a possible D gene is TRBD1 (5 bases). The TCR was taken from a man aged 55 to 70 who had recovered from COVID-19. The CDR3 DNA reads TGTGCCAGCAGTGACAGCTCCTACGAGCAGTACTTC. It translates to CASSDSSYEQYF.